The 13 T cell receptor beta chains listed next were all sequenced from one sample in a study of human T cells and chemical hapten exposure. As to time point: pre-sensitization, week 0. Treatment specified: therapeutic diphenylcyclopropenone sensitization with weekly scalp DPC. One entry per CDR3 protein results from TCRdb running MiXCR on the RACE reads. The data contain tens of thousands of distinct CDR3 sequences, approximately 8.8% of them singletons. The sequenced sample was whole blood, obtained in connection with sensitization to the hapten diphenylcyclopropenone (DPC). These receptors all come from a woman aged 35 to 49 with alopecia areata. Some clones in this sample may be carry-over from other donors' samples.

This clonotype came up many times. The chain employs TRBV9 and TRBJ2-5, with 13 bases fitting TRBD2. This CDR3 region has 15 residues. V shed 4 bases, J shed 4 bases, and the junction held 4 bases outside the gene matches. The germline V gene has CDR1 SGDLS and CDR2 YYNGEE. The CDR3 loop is CASSPRLAGGETQYF. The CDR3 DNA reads TGTGCCAGCAGCCCCAGACTAGCGGGGGGAGAGACCCAGTACTTC.

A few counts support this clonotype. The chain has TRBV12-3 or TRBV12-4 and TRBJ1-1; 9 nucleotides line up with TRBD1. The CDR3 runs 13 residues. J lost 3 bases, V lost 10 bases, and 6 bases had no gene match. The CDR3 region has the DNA TGTGCCACACAGGGGGCCGCGTACACTGAAGCTTTCTTT. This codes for CATQGAAYTEAFF.

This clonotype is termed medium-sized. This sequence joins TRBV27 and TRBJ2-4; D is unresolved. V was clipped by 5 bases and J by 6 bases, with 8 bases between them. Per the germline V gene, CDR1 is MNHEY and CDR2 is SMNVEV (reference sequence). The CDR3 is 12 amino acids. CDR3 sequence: CASSLGGNIQYF. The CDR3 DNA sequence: TGTGCCAGCAGTCTAGGCGGAAACATTCAGTACTTC.

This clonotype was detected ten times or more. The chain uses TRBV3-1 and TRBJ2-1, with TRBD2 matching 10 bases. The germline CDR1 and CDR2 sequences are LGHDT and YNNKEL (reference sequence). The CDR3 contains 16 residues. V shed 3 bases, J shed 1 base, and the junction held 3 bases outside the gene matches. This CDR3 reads CASSHQRGGSYNEQFF. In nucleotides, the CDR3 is TGTGCCAGCAGCCATCAGCGGGGGGGATCCTACAATGAGCAGTTCTTC.

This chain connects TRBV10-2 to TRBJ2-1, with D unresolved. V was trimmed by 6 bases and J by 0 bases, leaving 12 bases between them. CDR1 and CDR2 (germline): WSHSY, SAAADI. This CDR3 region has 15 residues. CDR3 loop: CASRDVRISYNEQFF. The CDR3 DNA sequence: TGCGCCAGCAGGGACGTACGAATCTCCTACAATGAGCAGTTCTTC.

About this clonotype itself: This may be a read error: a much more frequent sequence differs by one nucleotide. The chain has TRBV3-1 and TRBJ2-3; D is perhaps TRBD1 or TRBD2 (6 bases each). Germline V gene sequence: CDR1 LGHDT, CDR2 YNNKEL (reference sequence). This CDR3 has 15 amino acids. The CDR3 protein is CASSLGGLSTNTQYF. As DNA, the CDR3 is TGTGCCAGCAGCCTTGGGGGGCTCTCCACAAATACGCAGTATTTT.

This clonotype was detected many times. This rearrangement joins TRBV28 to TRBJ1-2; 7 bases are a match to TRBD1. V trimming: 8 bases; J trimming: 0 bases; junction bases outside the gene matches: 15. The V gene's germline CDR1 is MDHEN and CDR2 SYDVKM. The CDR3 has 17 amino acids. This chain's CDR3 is CASLTGTAGSTNYGYTF. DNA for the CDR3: TGTGCCAGCCTAACCGGGACAGCGGGATCAACTAACTATGGCTACACCTTC.

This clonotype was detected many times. DNA for the CDR3: TGTGCCAGCAGCCAGCGGGCCATGAACACTGAAGCTTTCTTT. Encoded protein: CASSQRAMNTEAFF. This sequence joins TRBV3-1 and TRBJ1-1, with unresolved D. The V gene's germline CDR1 is LGHDT and CDR2 YNNKEL (reference sequence). This CDR3 comprises 14 residues. Deletions cut 3 bases from V and 0 bases from J, with 8 bases between. The complete variable domain, with remaining parts taken from reference TRBV3-1 and TRBJ1-1, reads DTAVSQTPKYLVTQMGNDKSIKCEQNLGHDTMYWYKQDSKKFLKIMFSYNNKELIINETVPNRFSPKSPDKAHLNLHINSLELGDSAVYFCASSQRAMNTEAFFGQGTRLTVV.

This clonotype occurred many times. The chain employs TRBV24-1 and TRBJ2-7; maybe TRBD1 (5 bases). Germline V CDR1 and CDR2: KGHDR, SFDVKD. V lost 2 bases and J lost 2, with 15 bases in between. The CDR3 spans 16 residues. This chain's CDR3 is CATSDSGGQGPYEQYF. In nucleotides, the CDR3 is TGTGCCACCAGTGATTCAGGTGGTCAGGGCCCCTACGAGCAGTACTTC.

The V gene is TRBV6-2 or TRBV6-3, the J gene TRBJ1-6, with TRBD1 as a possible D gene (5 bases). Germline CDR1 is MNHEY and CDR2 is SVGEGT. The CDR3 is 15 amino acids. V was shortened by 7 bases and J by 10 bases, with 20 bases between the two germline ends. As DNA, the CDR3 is TGTGCCAGCACCTCGCAGGGTTTCCCTCAGTCACCCCTCCACTTT. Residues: CASTSQGFPQSPLHF.

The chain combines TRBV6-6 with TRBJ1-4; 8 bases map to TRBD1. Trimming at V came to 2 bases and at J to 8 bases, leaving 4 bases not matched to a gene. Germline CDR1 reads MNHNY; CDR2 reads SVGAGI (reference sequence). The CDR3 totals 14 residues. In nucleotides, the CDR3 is TGTGCCAGCAGTTACCAGGGGGCGGGGGAAAAACTGTTTTTT. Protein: CASSYQGAGEKLFF.

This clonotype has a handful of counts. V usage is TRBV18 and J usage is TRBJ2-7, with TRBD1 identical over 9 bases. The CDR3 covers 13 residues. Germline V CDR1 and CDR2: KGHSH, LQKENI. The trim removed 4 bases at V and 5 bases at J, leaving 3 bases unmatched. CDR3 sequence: CASSLRQGDEQYF. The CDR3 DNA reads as TGTGCCAGCTCACTTCGACAGGGGGACGAGCAGTACTTC.

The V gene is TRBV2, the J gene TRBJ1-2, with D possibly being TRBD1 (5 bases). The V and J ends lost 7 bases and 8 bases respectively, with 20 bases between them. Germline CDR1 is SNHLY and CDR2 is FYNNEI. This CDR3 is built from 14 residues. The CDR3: CASTLGGTTGGYTF. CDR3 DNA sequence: TGTGCCAGCACCTTGGGGGGTACTACGGGAGGCTACACCTTC.